The present entry profiles one TCR beta chain with its context. Per the original data handling: Quantification of nucleated cells was approximated via reference gene primer amplification. Assay: immunoSEQ multiplex PCR; the TCRdb copy retains only in-frame clones and omits some. V, J and clone size were drawn from that table, and D and trimming were deduced from the DNA. The data contain about 220,000 clones, 80% to 90% of them singletons. This sample is part of a study of blood T cell repertoires in COVID-19. J lost 6 bases, V lost 3 bases, and 3 bases had no gene match. Per germline, CDR1 GTSNPN and CDR2 SVGIG (reference sequence). The CDR3 sequence is 12 residues long.

The chain joins TRBV30 to TRBJ2-7, with 9 positions matching TRBD1. Sequencing was done on a sample of peripheral blood. The source of this sequence is a woman aged 55-75 years who had recovered from COVID-19. The CDR3 here is CAWRGQGSEQYF. The CDR3 bases are TGTGCCTGGAGAGGACAGGGGTCCGAGCAGTACTTC.